This note documents a single T cell receptor beta chain sequence. These data are taken from a study of blood T cell repertoires in COVID-19. Whole-study context: The samples span acute and convalescent COVID-19 from the United States, Italy and Spain.

Produced via immunoSEQ multiplex PCR; TCRdb's table is partial and in-frame only. This table holds a few hundred thousand clones, about 88% found once. The germline V gene has CDR1 MNHEY and CDR2 SMNVEV (reference sequence). Trimming took 5 bases from V and 8 from J, leaving 18 bases between them. The CDR3 consists of 14 residues. The chain couples TRBV27 to TRBJ1-1, with D perhaps matching TRBD1 (5 bases). Sequencing was done on a sample of peripheral blood. The origin of this receptor is a man under 40 with active or convalescent COVID-19. The DNA of the CDR3 is TGTGCCAGCAGTACAGTTAATGCAGGGCGCGAAGCTTTCTTT. It codes for CASSTVNAGREAFF.